The following is a T cell receptor (beta chain) sequence with its context. Its antigen is not known. This specimen belongs to a study of cytomegalovirus exposure and HLA in healthy donors. Regarding the study as a whole: TRBV6-2, TRBV6-3 and some other V segments were unresolvable in 87-base-pair reads. Presence/absence results assume similar sequencing depth per donor, which may not hold. Later examination showed HLA-associated TCR beta chains had greater clonal expansion than equally common others.

It was with 60 Vbeta and 13 Jbeta primers that the PCR ran. Sequencing was performed with immunoSEQ multiplex PCR; in TCRdb, only in-frame clones are kept and a portion is missing. This sample has about 150,000 clones, with 9.7% found just once. The V end was cut by 3 bases, the J end by 0 bases, with 12 bases between. From germline, CDR1 is SGDLS and CDR2 YYNGEE. CDR3 length: 15 residues. Sequenced sample: PBMCs. J is TRBJ1-1 and V is TRBV9, with a possible D match to TRBD1 (5 bases). This TCR was recovered from a man in his fifties or sixties in good health and CMV-seronegative. CDR3 sequence: CASSEGLPMNTEAFF. CDR3 nucleotide sequence: TGTGCCAGCAGCGAGGGACTACCCATGAACACTGAAGCTTTCTTT.